The 32 T cell receptor beta chains below come from one sample, sequenced in a study of graft-versus-host responses after intestinal transplantation listed by TCRdb under 2021. Library generation was performed with the immunoSEQ multiplex PCR assay. TCRdb limited this immuneACCESS table to in-frame rearrangements with V and J called. A share of clones is missing; checked studies link under half to unresolved V genes, and the rest is unexplained. This sample gives over 100,000 clones in total; 85% to 95% of them show up just once. The ten largest clones add up to 1% to 1.5% of the sample. These receptors lack a known antigen. The time point tag for this specimen amounts to: cells obtained before transplantation from donor or recipient. Sequencing was performed on unstimulated CD8+ T cells sorted from spleen or lymph node cells, taken before transplant. The receptors here all came from a human donor who was the organ donor for an intestinal transplant.

The chain employs TRBV28 and TRBJ1-1; tentative D call: TRBD1 (5 bases). The CDR3 is made up of 13 amino acids. V was shortened by 6 bases and J by 1 base, with 9 bases between the two germline ends. The V gene's germline CDR1 is MDHEN and CDR2 SYDVKM. DNA of the CDR3: TGTGCCAGCAGGTCAGGGTGGAACACTGAAGCTTTCTTT. Its protein is CASRSGWNTEAFF.

This chain connects TRBV11-2 to TRBJ2-3; 8 nucleotides agree with TRBD2. The CDR3 runs to 16 residues. Trimming removed 5 bases from V and 0 bases from J; junction bases left unmatched: 7. Germline CDR1 is SGHAT and CDR2 is FQNNGV. The chain's CDR3 is CASSPLAASSTDTQYF. The DNA for the CDR3 is TGTGCCAGCAGCCCACTAGCGGCCTCTAGCACAGATACGCAGTATTTT.

The rearrangement uses TRBV11-2 and TRBJ1-2, with TRBD1 identical over 9 bases. Trimming cost V 5 bases and J 8 bases; bases outside gene matches: 9. The germline V gene encodes CDR1 SGHAT and CDR2 FQNNGV. This CDR3 spans 14 amino acids. CDR3 nucleotides: TGTGCCAGCAGCCTTGGGACAGGGTTAGGAGGCTACACCTTC. Translating it yields CASSLGTGLGGYTF.

With regard to this clone: A junction boundary mismatches the germline segment, possibly from a read error. The chain couples TRBV10-2 to TRBJ2-3, with TRBD2 identical over 10 bases. CDR1 and CDR2 from the germline V gene are WSHSY and SAAADI. This CDR3 is 16 amino acids long. The DNA for the CDR3 is TGCGCCAGCAGTAATGTAGCGGGAGGTACCACAGATGCGCAGTATTTT. It translates to CASSNVAGGTTDAQYF.

The rearrangement uses TRBV30 and TRBJ2-7; 10 bases align to TRBD2. The germline CDR1 and CDR2 sequences are GTSNPN and SVGIG (reference sequence). The ends lost 0 bases at V and 5 bases at J; junction bases unmatched: 10. CDR3 length: 16 residues. The CDR3 DNA reads TGTGCCTGGAGTGTAGAAGCGGGAGGGCCCCGCGACGAGCAGTACTTC. Translating it yields CAWSVEAGGPRDEQYF.

This chain joins TRBV10-2 and TRBJ2-7; 7 bases agree with TRBD2. Unmatched junction bases numbered 4, after V lost 6 bases and J lost 2 bases. Germline CDR1 and CDR2: WSHSY and SAAADI. The CDR3 sequence is 13 residues long. The CDR3 nucleotides read TGCGCCAGCAGCGCTAGCGGCACCTACGAGCAGTACTTC. It is translated as CASSASGTYEQYF.

V is TRBV6-5 and J is TRBJ1-1, with no clear D. The CDR3 is 15 residues long. Germline assignment: CDR1 MNHEY and CDR2 SVGAGI. Trimming took 10 bases from V and 2 from J, leaving 20 bases between them. CDR3 in amino acids: CATSSMGGLNTEAFF. DNA for the CDR3: TGTGCCACCTCGTCCATGGGAGGCCTTAACACTGAAGCTTTCTTT.

This chain joins TRBV6-6 and TRBJ2-7; 8 nucleotides match TRBD2. J lost 5 bases, V lost 2 bases, and 11 bases had no gene match. Germline V gene sequence: CDR1 MNHNY, CDR2 SVGAGI (reference sequence). There are 16 residues in the CDR3. CDR3 in DNA: TGTGCCAGCAGTTACGACGAGTTCGGGAGGGGGGACGAGCAGTACTTC. This gives the protein CASSYDEFGRGDEQYF.

The chain employs TRBV13 and TRBJ1-5, with a tentative D call TRBD1 (6 bases). CDR1 and CDR2 from the germline V gene are PRHDT and FYEKMQ (reference sequence). V was cut by 0 bases and J by 7 bases, with 10 bases left in between. There are 14 residues in the CDR3. CDR3 loop: CASSLGRGRQPQHF. For the CDR3, the DNA is TGTGCCAGCAGCTTAGGTCGGGGGCGGCAGCCCCAGCATTTT.

The chain employs TRBV4-1 and TRBJ1-5; tentatively, D is TRBD1 (5 bases). V lost 5 bases to trimming and J lost 1 base, with 18 bases between them. From germline, CDR1 is MGHRA and CDR2 YSYEKL. The CDR3 sequence is 17 residues long. In DNA, the CDR3 is TGCGCCAGCAGCTTATCCGGGGGTTTAAACAGCAATCAGCCCCAGCATTTT. Translating gives CASSLSGGLNSNQPQHF.

The chain has TRBV5-8 and TRBJ2-7, with 12 bases identical to TRBD2. Germline values: CDR1 SGHTS, CDR2 YDEGEE. This CDR3 has 15 amino acids. V lost 6 bases, J lost 3 bases, and 7 bases stayed unmatched. The CDR3 nucleotides read TGTGCCAGCATCCAAGGACTAGCGGGAAGCTACGAGCAGTACTTC. Residues: CASIQGLAGSYEQYF.

The chain combines TRBV19 with TRBJ1-6; D not certain. Looked up from germline, CDR1 is LNHDA and CDR2 is SQIVND (reference sequence). Trimming took off 3 bases at V and 10 bases at J, with 13 bases between the two ends. This CDR3 comprises 14 residues. CDR3 sequence reads: CASSIGVVKSPLHF. CDR3 bases: TGTGCCAGTAGTATCGGGGTCGTAAAATCACCCCTCCACTTT.

This sequence joins TRBV7-8 and TRBJ2-3; tentatively, D is TRBD2 (5 bases). CDR1 SGHVS and CDR2 FQNEAQ come from the germline V gene. This CDR3 has 16 amino acids. V was clipped by 1 base and J by 2 bases, with 13 bases between them. This CDR3 is CASSLDVGGLTDTQYF. For the CDR3, the DNA is TGTGCCAGCAGCTTAGACGTCGGCGGGCTCACAGATACGCAGTATTTT.

The chain joins TRBV5-4 to TRBJ1-2; perhaps TRBD1 as D (5 bases). This CDR3 contains 14 residues. Trimming shortened V by 0 bases and J by 6 bases, and 12 bases separated the two germline ends. Germline CDR1 reads SGHNT; CDR2 reads YYREEE (reference sequence). This CDR3 is CASSLEGVYDGYTF. In DNA form, the CDR3 reads TGTGCCAGCAGCTTGGAAGGGGTGTACGATGGCTACACCTTC.

The rearrangement uses TRBV6-6 and TRBJ2-7, with 9 bases lining up with TRBD1. This CDR3 spans 12 amino acids. Germline V gene sequence: CDR1 MNHNY, CDR2 SVGAGI (reference sequence). V was clipped by 5 bases and J by 11 bases; unmatched bases: 7. CDR3 DNA sequence: TGTGCCAGCAGTACAAGCCGGGACAGGGAGTACTTC. Translating it yields CASSTSRDREYF.

This clone was seen a single time. The chain is built from TRBV6-7 and TRBJ2-1; the match to TRBD1 covers 7 bases. Being an ORF, TRBV6-7 has a function that is uncertain. Trimming at V came to 10 bases and at J to 3 bases, leaving 9 bases not matched to a gene. The length of the CDR3 is 14 residues. The CDR3 region has the DNA TGTGCCACCTTCGACAGGGAAGGCTACAATGAGCAGTTCTTC. This translates into CATFDREGYNEQFF.

The gene calls are TRBV6-4 and TRBJ2-5; 9 nucleotides match TRBD1. V lost 3 bases and J lost 5; bases outside the gene matches: 10. CDR1 is MRHNA and CDR2 is SNTAGT in the germline V gene. This CDR3 has 16 amino acids. CDR3 sequence: CASSEGYRGLEETQYF. For the CDR3, the DNA is TGTGCCAGCAGTGAGGGGTACAGGGGGCTGGAGGAGACCCAGTACTTC.

This clone was observed once. The chain employs TRBV5-1 and TRBJ2-1; 7 bases match TRBD2. The germline V gene has CDR1 SGHRS and CDR2 YFSETQ. The CDR3 totals 16 residues. J was trimmed by 4 bases and V by 3 bases; bases with no gene match: 10. The DNA for the CDR3 is TGCGCCAGCAGCTACGGACGGGACTACCCATACAATGAGCAGTTCTTC. This encodes CASSYGRDYPYNEQFF. The full variable domain, its missing parts supplied by reference TRBV5-1 and TRBJ2-1, is KAGVTQTPRYLIKTRGQQVTLSCSPISGHRSVSWYQQTPGQGLQFLFEYFSETQRNKGNFPGRFSGRQFSNSRSEMNVSTLELGDSALYLCASSYGRDYPYNEQFFGPGTRLTVL.

This clone has just one count. This chain joins TRBV29-1 and TRBJ2-1, with TRBD2 identical over 10 bases. V was clipped by 4 bases and J by 8 bases; unmatched bases: 5. Per the germline V gene, CDR1 is SQVTM and CDR2 is ANQGSEA. This CDR3 spans 13 amino acids. The CDR3 is CSVGLAGVDEQFF. Written as DNA, the CDR3 is TGCAGCGTTGGCCTAGCGGGAGTCGATGAGCAGTTCTTC.

The chain recombines TRBV5-6 with TRBJ2-7; 12 nucleotides agree with TRBD2. V lost 3 bases and J lost 8; bases outside the gene matches: 6. CDR1 and CDR2 from the germline V gene are SGHDT and YYEEEE. The CDR3 extends over 14 amino acids. The CDR3 DNA sequence: TGTGCCAGCAGCTCCAGGACTAGCGGGACTCAGCAGTACTTC. This encodes CASSSRTSGTQQYF.

The chain combines TRBV7-9 with TRBJ1-2, with 9 bases fitting TRBD1. This CDR3 has 16 amino acids. Germline CDR1 reads SEHNR; CDR2 reads FQNEAQ (reference sequence). V dropped 5 bases and J dropped 6; count of bases not matched to a gene: 13. The CDR3 sequence is CASSDTRTGGGDGYTF. The CDR3 region has the DNA TGTGCCAGCAGCGATACAAGAACAGGGGGCGGAGATGGCTACACCTTC.

A single count supports this clone. The chain employs TRBV5-1 and TRBJ2-1; a weak D match, TRBD2 (7 bases). This CDR3 is built from 15 residues. CDR1 and CDR2 (germline): SGHRS, YFSETQ. With 7 bases removed from V and 3 bases from J, the gap between germline ends came to 17 bases. The CDR3 nucleotides are TGCGCCAGCGGGGGCCAGGCGGGAGACTACAATGAGCAGTTCTTC. It is translated as CASGGQAGDYNEQFF. The entire variable domain, with the rest obtained from reference TRBV5-1 and TRBJ2-1, is as follows: KAGVTQTPRYLIKTRGQQVTLSCSPISGHRSVSWYQQTPGQGLQFLFEYFSETQRNKGNFPGRFSGRQFSNSRSEMNVSTLELGDSALYLCASGGQAGDYNEQFFGPGTRLTVL.

The V call is TRBV28, the J call TRBJ1-2; D unclear. CDR1 is MDHEN and CDR2 is SYDVKM in the germline V gene. The V end lost 3 bases, the J end lost 3 bases, and 20 bases lay between the germline ends. The CDR3 is 17 amino acids. DNA of the CDR3: TGTGCCAGCAGTTTTACGGCGGAGAAACAGTCGGACTATGGCTACACCTTC. Its protein product is CASSFTAEKQSDYGYTF.

This sequence joins TRBV7-9 and TRBJ1-1; D possibly corresponds to TRBD1 (6 bases). CDR1 is SEHNR, CDR2 FQNEAQ, per germline (reference sequence). The V gene lost 1 base and the J gene lost 4 bases, with 10 bases spanning the gap. CDR3 length: 14 residues. The CDR3 is CASSLVQGGTEAFF. The CDR3 DNA follows: TGTGCCAGCAGCTTAGTACAGGGTGGCACTGAAGCTTTCTTT.

This chain connects TRBV28 to TRBJ1-2; tentative D call: TRBD1 (5 bases). The length of the CDR3 is 14 residues. Trimming took off 9 bases at V and 3 bases at J, with 17 bases between the two ends. The germline gives CDR1 MDHEN, CDR2 SYDVKM. The CDR3 region has the DNA TGTGCCAGAACCTCTAAGGGGAGGGACTATGGCTACACCTTC. It codes for CARTSKGRDYGYTF.

V is TRBV4-3 and J is TRBJ1-2; 10 nucleotides line up with TRBD1. The germline V gene has CDR1 LGHNA and CDR2 YSLEER. V lost 0 bases to trimming and J lost 6 bases; unmatched junction nucleotides: 7. This CDR3 comprises 16 residues. The CDR3 sequence is CASSQDPGDRGDGYTF. CDR3 bases: TGCGCCAGCAGCCAAGACCCGGGGGACAGGGGTGATGGCTACACCTTC.

The chain employs TRBV21-1 and TRBJ2-1; TRBD1 was called by the table and not checked on the DNA. TRBV21-1 is shown as a pseudogene. The CDR3 length is 13 residues. Written as DNA, the CDR3 is TGTGCCATTCGACCAGGGGGTCTCGATGAGCAGTTCTTC. The encoded protein is CAIRPGGLDEQFF.

This chain joins TRBV4-2 and TRBJ1-4, with TRBD1 matching over 10 bases. The junction had 5 bases not matched to a gene; V was cut back by 0 bases and J by 7 bases. The CDR3 is 16 residues long. Looked up from germline, CDR1 is LGHNA and CDR2 is YNFKEQ. The CDR3 nucleotides read TGTGCCAGCAGCCAAGATGAGGGGACAGGGGCTGAAAAACTGTTTTTT. It codes for CASSQDEGTGAEKLFF.

This clone was seen a single time. The chain links TRBV13 to TRBJ2-5, with 8 bases lining up with TRBD2. V was clipped by 2 bases and J by 0 bases; unmatched bases: 8. Germline loops: CDR1 PRHDT, CDR2 FYEKMQ (reference sequence). The CDR3 runs to 17 residues. In DNA form, the CDR3 reads TGTGCCAGCAGCTTACTAAGCGGGAGTAAGGACCAAGAGACCCAGTACTTC. This codes for CASSLLSGSKDQETQYF.

The gene calls are TRBV4-2 and TRBJ2-7; weak D call: TRBD2 (5 bases). This CDR3 spans 13 amino acids. The germline V gene has CDR1 LGHNA and CDR2 YNFKEQ. The V end was cut by 8 bases, the J end by 0 bases, with 11 bases between. The CDR3 sequence: CASGLGGSYEQYF. The DNA for the CDR3 is TGTGCCAGCGGACTGGGTGGCTCCTACGAGCAGTACTTC.

The rearrangement joins TRBV12-5 to TRBJ2-2, with TRBD2 matching over 7 bases. The V gene end was trimmed by 1 base and the J gene end by 0 bases; junction bases not matched to a gene: 8. This CDR3 comprises 18 residues. Germline CDR1 and CDR2: LGHNT and FRNRAP. CDR3 nucleotides: TGTGCTAGTGGTTTGGGAGCGGGAAATATCGCGAACACCGGGGAGCTGTTTTTT. Translating it yields CASGLGAGNIANTGELFF.

The gene calls are TRBV28 and TRBJ2-1; D call uncertain. Germline V gene data show CDR1 as MDHEN and CDR2 as SYDVKM. V lost 2 bases to trimming and J lost 8 bases, with 16 bases between them. The CDR3 loop spans 15 amino acids. For the CDR3, the DNA is TGTGCCAGCAGTTTAGTCCTGGCTAGTCGGGATGAGCAGTTCTTC. Amino acids: CASSLVLASRDEQFF.